Here is one T cell receptor (beta chain) with its context. This specimen belongs to a study of blood T cell repertoires in COVID-19. Sequenced by immunoSEQ multiplex PCR; TCRdb stores in-frame clones only, minus some. Among around 220,000 clones listed, roughly 84% were seen once. Living in 24 US areas, the participants were between about 18 and 90 years of age. Cohort allocation depended upon clinical history that participants reported. CDR3 length: 14 residues. The germline CDR1 and CDR2 sequences are KGHDR and SFDVKD. Losses at the gene ends were 4 bases for V and 7 bases for J; bases not matched to a gene: 6.

The source of this sequence is a woman in her thirties or forties who had recovered from COVID-19. Sequenced material: PBMCs or T cells enriched from blood (not recorded which). This sequence joins TRBV24-1 and TRBJ1-5; 7 bases are shared with TRBD1. CDR3 amino acids: CATSEAGGWQPQHF. Written as DNA, the CDR3 is TGTGCCACCAGTGAGGCAGGGGGGTGGCAGCCCCAGCATTTT.